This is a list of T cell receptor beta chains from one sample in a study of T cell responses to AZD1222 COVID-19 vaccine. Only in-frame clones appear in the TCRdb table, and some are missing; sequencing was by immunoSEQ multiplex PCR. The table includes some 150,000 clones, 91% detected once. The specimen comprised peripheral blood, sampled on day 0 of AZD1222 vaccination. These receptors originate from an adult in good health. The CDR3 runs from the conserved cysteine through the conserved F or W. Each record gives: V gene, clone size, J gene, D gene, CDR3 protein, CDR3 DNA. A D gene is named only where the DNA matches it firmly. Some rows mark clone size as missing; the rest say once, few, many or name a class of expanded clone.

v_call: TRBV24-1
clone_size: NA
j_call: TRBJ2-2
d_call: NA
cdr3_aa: CATTFGTGLAGELFF
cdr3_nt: TGTGCCACCACGTTCGGGACCGGCCTTGCCGGGGAGCTGTTTTTT

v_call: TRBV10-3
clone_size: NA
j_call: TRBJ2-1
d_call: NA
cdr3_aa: CAISEMRDPFSDEQFF
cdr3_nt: TGTGCCATCAGTGAAATGCGGGACCCATTCTCGGATGAGCAGTTCTTC

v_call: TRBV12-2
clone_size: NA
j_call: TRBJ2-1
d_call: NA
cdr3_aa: CASRSRLVYNEQFF
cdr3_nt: TGTGCAAGTCGCTCGAGACTAGTCTACAATGAGCAGTTCTTC

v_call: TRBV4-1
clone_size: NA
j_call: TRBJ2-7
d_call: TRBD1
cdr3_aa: CASSQVSGTGSYEQYF
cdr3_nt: TGCGCCAGCAGCCAAGTAAGCGGGACAGGGTCCTACGAGCAGTACTTC

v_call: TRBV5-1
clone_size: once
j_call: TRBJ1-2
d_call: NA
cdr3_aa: CASSLGYYGYTF
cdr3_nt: TGCGCCAGCAGCTTGGGGTACTATGGCTACACCTTC

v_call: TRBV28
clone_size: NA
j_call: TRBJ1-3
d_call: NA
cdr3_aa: CASRLQGNTIYF
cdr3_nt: TGTGCCAGCAGACTACAGGGAAACACCATATATTTT

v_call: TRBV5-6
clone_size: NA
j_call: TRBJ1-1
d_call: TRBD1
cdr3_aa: CASSPGTATEAFF
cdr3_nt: TGTGCCAGCAGCCCCGGGACAGCCACTGAAGCTTTCTTT

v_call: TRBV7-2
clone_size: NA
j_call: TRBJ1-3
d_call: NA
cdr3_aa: CASSLGYPSGNTIYF
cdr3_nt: TGTGCCAGCAGTTTAGGATACCCTTCGGGAAACACCATATATTTT

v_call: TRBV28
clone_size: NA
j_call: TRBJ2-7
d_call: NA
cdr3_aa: CASSYDRDGPYEQYF
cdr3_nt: TGTGCCAGCAGCTACGACAGAGACGGGCCCTACGAGCAGTACTTC

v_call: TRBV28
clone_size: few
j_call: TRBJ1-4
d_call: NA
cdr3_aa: CASSNSFRAMFF
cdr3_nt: TGTGCCAGCAGTAACTCGTTTCGCGCGATGTTTTTT

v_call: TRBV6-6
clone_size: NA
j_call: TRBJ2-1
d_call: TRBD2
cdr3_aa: CASRGTIGSYNEQFF
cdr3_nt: TGTGCCAGCAGAGGGACTATAGGCTCCTACAATGAGCAGTTCTTC

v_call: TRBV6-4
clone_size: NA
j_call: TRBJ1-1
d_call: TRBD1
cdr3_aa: CASSRGGGSRTEAFF
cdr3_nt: TGTGCCAGCAGTCGAGGGGGCGGGTCGCGGACTGAAGCTTTCTTT

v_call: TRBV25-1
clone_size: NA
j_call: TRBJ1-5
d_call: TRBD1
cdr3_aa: CASSDGQGGQPQHF
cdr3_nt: TGTGCCAGCAGTGACGGACAGGGAGGCCAGCCCCAGCATTTT

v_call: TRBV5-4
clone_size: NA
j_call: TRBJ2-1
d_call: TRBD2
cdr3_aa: CASSSKREEEQFF
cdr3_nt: TGTGCCAGCAGCTCAAAGCGGGAGGAAGAGCAGTTCTTC

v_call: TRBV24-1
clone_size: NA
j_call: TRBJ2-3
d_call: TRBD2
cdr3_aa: CATSDPSGSLATQYF
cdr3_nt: TGTGCCACCAGTGACCCTAGCGGGAGCTTGGCTACGCAGTATTTT

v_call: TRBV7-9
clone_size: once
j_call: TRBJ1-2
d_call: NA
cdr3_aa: CASSTRTYYGYTF
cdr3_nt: TGTGCCAGCAGCACAAGAACCTACTATGGCTACACCTTC

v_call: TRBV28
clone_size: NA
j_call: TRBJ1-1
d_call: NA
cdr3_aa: CASSPLTGRATLWGTEAFF
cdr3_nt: TGTGCCAGCAGTCCCCTCACGGGGAGAGCTACCCTCTGGGGCACTGAAGCTTTCTTT

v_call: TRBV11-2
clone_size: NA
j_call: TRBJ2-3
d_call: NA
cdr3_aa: CASSLILEDTQYF
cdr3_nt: TGTGCCAGCAGCTTAATCCTGGAGGATACGCAGTATTTT

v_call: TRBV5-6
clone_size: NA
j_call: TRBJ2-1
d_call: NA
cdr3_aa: CASSLTGRVLYNEQFF
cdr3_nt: TGTGCCAGCAGCTTGACGGGCAGGGTGCTTTACAATGAGCAGTTCTTC

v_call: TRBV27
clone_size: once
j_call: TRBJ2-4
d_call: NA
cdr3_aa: CASRGIKNIQYF
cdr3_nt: TGTGCCAGCAGGGGAATCAAAAACATTCAGTACTTC

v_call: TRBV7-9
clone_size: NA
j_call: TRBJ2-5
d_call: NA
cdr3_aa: CASSFVETQYF
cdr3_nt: TGTGCCAGCAGCTTCGTAGAGACCCAGTACTTC

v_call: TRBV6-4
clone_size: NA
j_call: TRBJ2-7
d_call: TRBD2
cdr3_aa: CASITREGYEQYF
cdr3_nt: TGTGCCAGCATAACGAGGGAGGGGTACGAGCAGTACTTC

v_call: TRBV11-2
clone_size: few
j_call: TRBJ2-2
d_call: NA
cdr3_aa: CASSLTVANTGELFF
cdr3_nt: TGTGCCAGCAGCTTGACAGTTGCGAACACCGGGGAGCTGTTTTTT

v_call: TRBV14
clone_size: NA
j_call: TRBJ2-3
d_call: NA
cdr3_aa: CASSRSSDTQYF
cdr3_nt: TGTGCCAGCAGCCGAAGTTCAGATACGCAGTATTTT

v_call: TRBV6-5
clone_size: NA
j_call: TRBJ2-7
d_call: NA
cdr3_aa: CASSIDGTGEQYF
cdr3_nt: TGTGCCAGCAGTATAGACGGAACGGGCGAGCAGTACTTC

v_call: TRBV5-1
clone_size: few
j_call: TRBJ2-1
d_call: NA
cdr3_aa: CASSLFLGSNEQFF
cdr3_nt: TGCGCCAGCAGCTTGTTCTTAGGGTCCAATGAGCAGTTCTTC

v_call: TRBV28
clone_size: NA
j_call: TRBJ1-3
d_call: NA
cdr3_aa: CASSYRDRGTGNTIYF
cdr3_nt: TGTGCCAGCAGTTACAGGGACCGAGGAACTGGAAACACCATATATTTT

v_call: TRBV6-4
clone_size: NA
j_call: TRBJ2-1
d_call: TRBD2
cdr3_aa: CASSDVGTSGNNEQFF
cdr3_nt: TGTGCCAGCAGTGACGTTGGGACTAGCGGTAACAATGAGCAGTTCTTC

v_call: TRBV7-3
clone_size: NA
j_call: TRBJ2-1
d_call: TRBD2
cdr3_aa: CASSASGTTGEQFF
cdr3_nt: TGTGCCAGCAGCGCCTCCGGGACTACTGGTGAGCAGTTCTTC

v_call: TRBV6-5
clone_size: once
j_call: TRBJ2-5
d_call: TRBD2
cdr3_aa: CASSSLGLAREETQYF
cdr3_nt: TGTGCCAGCAGTTCGCTAGGACTAGCGAGGGAAGAGACCCAGTACTTC

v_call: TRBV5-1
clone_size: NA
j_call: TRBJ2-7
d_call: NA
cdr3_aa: CASTPDGAWYEQYF
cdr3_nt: TGCGCCAGCACCCCGGACGGGGCCTGGTACGAGCAGTACTTC

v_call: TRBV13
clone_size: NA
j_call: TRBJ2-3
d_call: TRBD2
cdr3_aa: CASSLEYGTSPQYF
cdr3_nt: TGTGCCAGCAGCCTAGAATACGGGACTAGCCCGCAGTATTTT

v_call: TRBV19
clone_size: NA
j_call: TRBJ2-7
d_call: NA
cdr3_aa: CASSGRERTYEQYF
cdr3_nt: TGTGCCAGTAGCGGCCGGGAGAGGACCTACGAGCAGTACTTC

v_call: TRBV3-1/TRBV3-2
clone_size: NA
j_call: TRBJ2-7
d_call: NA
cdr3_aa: CASSQGYGTGMNEQYF
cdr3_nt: TGTGCCAGCAGCCAAGGTTATGGCACAGGCATGAACGAGCAGTACTTC

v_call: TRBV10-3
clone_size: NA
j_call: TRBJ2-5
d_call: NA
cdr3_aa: CAISRRNEETQYF
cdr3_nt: TGTGCCATCAGCCGGAGGAACGAAGAGACCCAGTACTTC

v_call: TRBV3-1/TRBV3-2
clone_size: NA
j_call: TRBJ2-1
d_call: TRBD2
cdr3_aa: CASSTTSGRALGEQFF
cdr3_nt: TGTGCCAGCAGCACGACTAGCGGGAGAGCTCTTGGTGAGCAGTTCTTC

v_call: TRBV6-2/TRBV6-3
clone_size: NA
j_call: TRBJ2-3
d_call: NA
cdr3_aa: CASSFQGGGSDTQYF
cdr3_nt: TGTGCCAGCAGTTTCCAAGGGGGAGGGTCAGATACGCAGTATTTT

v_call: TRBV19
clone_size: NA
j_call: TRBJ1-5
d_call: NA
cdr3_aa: CASSIRGVSGQPQHF
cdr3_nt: TGTGCCAGTAGTATTCGGGGGGTCAGTGGACAGCCCCAGCATTTT

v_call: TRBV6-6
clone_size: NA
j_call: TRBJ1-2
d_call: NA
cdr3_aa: CASSYRGAGQNYGYTF
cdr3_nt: TGTGCCAGCAGTTACAGGGGGGCTGGGCAGAACTATGGCTACACCTTC

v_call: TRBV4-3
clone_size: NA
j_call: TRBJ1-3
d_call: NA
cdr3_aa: CASSGTGPGNTIYF
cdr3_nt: TGCGCCAGCAGCGGGACGGGGCCTGGAAACACCATATATTTT